The 9 T cell receptor beta chains listed next were all sequenced from one sample in a study of cytomegalovirus exposure and HLA in healthy donors. Primers for the PCR totalled 60 Vbeta and 13 Jbeta. Clones were read by immunoSEQ multiplex PCR, and TCRdb kept only the in-frame ones, dropping some. The table includes about 190,000 clones, 70% to 90% detected once. The sequencing input was PBMCs. The receptors were sampled from a woman between 25 and 40 years old in good health and CMV-seronegative.

The chain recombines TRBV11-2 with TRBJ2-5, with TRBD1 matching 9 bases. Germline assignment: CDR1 SGHAT and CDR2 FQNNGV. The CDR3 covers 15 residues. V lost 6 bases and J lost 5; bases outside the gene matches: 10. CDR3 in DNA: TGTGCCAGCAGGATACCGGGACAGGGTACTGAGACCCAGTACTTC. Amino acids: CASRIPGQGTETQYF.

The chain carries TRBV2 and TRBJ2-6; 9 bases agree with TRBD1. Germline-derived CDR1 and CDR2 are SNHLY and FYNNEI. This CDR3 contains 18 residues. V trimming: 6 bases; J trimming: 2 bases; junction bases outside the gene matches: 11. The CDR3 nucleotides are TGTGCCAGCAGAACCGGGACAGGGAGGAATCCTGGGGCCAACGTCCTGACTTTC. Translating gives CASRTGTGRNPGANVLTF.

The sample holds one count of this clone. The J gene is TRBJ2-5, the V gene TRBV5-1, with D perhaps matching TRBD1 (5 bases). V shed 0 bases and J shed 3 bases, with 6 bases lying between them. Germline CDR1 SGHRS, CDR2 YFSETQ. The CDR3 loop spans 13 amino acids. The CDR3 reads CASSLEGKETQYF. The CDR3 DNA reads TGCGCCAGCAGCTTGGAGGGGAAAGAGACCCAGTACTTC.

This chain uses TRBV7-3 with TRBJ2-2, with D possibly matching TRBD1 (8 bases). Germline-derived CDR1 and CDR2 are SGHTA and FQGTGA. The V and J ends lost 5 bases and 3 bases respectively, with 16 bases between them. The length of the CDR3 is 16 residues. CDR3 nucleotides: TGTGCCAGCAGCCAAGGACAGGGAGGGCACACCGGGGAGCTGTTTTTT. Amino acids: CASSQGQGGHTGELFF.

V is TRBV5-4 and J is TRBJ1-2; TRBD1 matches 11 bases. V lost 4 bases and J lost 6; bases outside the gene matches: 8. Germline V gene lookup returns CDR1 SGHNT and CDR2 YYREEE (reference sequence). The CDR3 contains 15 residues. In DNA form, the CDR3 reads TGTGCCAGCAGCCCTGGACCGGGACAGGGGGATGGCTACACCTTC. This encodes CASSPGPGQGDGYTF.

This clone was seen only a few times. The V gene is TRBV20-1, the J gene TRBJ2-7; the D is unclear. Trimming cost V 0 bases and J 6 bases, with 6 bases left between them. The CDR3 runs to 11 residues. CDR1 is DFQATT, CDR2 SNEGSKA, per germline (reference sequence). CDR3 coding DNA: TGCAGTGCTAGAGATCTCGTCGAGCAGTACTTC. Its translation is CSARDLVEQYF.

This clone was recorded only once. The chain uses TRBV27 and TRBJ2-1; TRBD2 aligns across 16 bases. The V gene end was trimmed by 5 bases and the J gene end by 14 bases; junction bases not matched to a gene: 9. Looked up from germline, CDR1 is MNHEY and CDR2 is SMNVEV (reference sequence). The CDR3 is 15 residues long. CDR3 region: CASSPGTSGRAMEFF. CDR3 sequence (DNA): TGTGCCAGCAGTCCCGGGACTAGCGGGAGGGCCATGGAGTTCTTC.

J is TRBJ1-1 and V is TRBV9; D may be TRBD1 (6 bases). Germline V CDR1 and CDR2: SGDLS, YYNGEE. The CDR3 sequence is 15 residues long. Trimming left V 4 bases short and J 2 bases short, with 15 bases between. The CDR3 DNA reads as TGTGCCAGCAGCCCCCGGGACACAACTAACACTGAAGCTTTCTTT. This gives the protein CASSPRDTTNTEAFF.

The chain joins TRBV28 to TRBJ1-2, with TRBD1 matching 7 bases. The junction had 11 bases not matched to a gene; V was cut back by 5 bases and J by 8 bases. CDR3 length equals 14 residues. From germline, CDR1 is MDHEN and CDR2 SYDVKM. The CDR3 sequence is CASSPYERGPGYTF. The CDR3, as DNA: TGTGCCAGCAGTCCCTACGAGAGGGGGCCCGGCTACACCTTC.